The subject of this entry is one T cell receptor beta chain. Its antigen is as yet unknown. This sample is drawn from a study of T cell responses to AZD1222 COVID-19 vaccine. Regarding the study as a whole: Seropositive AZD1222 recipients at baseline numbered only 5 or 6.

CDR3 length equals 15 residues. Trimming removed 5 bases at V and 5 bases at J, with 15 bases between. Germline lookup yields CDR1 SNHLY and CDR2 FYNNEI. Repertoires were generated with immunoSEQ multiplex PCR, while TCRdb's copy carries only in-frame clones and drops some. Here the sample spans under 200,000 clones, roughly nine tenths being singletons. The origin of this receptor is an adult who received the AZD1222 COVID-19 vaccine. This rearrangement joins TRBV2 to TRBJ2-2, with D unresolved. The sample here was peripheral blood, taken 28 days after the second AZD1222 dose. The CDR3 spells CASSPGQPITGELFF. As DNA, the CDR3 is TGTGCCAGCAGTCCGGGCCAACCCATAACCGGGGAGCTGTTTTTT.